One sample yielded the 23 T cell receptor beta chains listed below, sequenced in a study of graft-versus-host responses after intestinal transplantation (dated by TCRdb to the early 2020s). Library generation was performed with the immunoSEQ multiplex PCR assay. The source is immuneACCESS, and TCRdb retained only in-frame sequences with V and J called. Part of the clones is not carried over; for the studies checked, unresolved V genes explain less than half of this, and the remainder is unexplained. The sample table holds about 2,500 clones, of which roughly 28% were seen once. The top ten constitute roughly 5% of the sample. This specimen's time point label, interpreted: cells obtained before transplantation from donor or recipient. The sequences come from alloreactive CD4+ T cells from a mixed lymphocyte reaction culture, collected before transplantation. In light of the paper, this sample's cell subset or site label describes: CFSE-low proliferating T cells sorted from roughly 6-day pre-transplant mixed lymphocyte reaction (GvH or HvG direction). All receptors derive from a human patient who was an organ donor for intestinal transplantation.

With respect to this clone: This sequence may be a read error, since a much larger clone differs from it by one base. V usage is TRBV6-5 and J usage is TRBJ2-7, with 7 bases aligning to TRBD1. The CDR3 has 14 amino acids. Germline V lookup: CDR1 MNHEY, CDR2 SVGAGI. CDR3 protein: CVSSRDSTKFGQYF. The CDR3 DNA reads TGTGTCAGCAGTAGGGACAGTACGAAATTCGGGCAGTACTTC.

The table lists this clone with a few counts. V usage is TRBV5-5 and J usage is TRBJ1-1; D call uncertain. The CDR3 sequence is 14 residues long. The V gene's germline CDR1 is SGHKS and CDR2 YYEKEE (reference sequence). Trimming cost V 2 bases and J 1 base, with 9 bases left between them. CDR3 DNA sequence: TGTGCCAGCAGCTTAGTTCGGGAGAACACTGAAGCTTTCTTT. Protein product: CASSLVRENTEAFF.

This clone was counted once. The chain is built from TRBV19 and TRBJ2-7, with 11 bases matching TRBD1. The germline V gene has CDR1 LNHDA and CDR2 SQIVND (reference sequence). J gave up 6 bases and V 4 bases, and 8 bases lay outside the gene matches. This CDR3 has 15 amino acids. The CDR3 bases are TGTGCCAGTAGTACGACGGGACAGGGGGTGGGCGAGCAGTACTTC. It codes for CASSTTGQGVGEQYF. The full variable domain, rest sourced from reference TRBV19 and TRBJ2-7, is DGGITQSPKYLFRKEGQNVTLSCEQNLNHDAMYWYRQDPGQGLRLIYYSQIVNDFQKGDIAEGYSVSREKKESFPLTVTSAQKNPTAFYLCASSTTGQGVGEQYFGPGTRLTVT.

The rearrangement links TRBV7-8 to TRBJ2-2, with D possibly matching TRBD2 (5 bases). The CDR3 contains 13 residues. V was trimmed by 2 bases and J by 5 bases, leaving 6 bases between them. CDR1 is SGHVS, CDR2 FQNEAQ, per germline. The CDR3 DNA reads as TGTGCCAGCAGCTTAAGGGAGACCGGGGAGCTGTTTTTT. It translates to CASSLRETGELFF.

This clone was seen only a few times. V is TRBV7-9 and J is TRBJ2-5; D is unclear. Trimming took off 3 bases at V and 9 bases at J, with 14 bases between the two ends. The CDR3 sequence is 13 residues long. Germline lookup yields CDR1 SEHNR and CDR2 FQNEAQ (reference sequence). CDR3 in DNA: TGTGCCAGCAGCTTTATACGAGAGATGGCCCAGTACTTC. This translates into CASSFIREMAQYF.

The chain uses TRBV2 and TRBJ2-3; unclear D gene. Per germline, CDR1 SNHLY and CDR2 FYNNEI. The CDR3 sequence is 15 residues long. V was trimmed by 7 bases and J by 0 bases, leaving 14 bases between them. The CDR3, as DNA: TGTGCCAGCAAGAAAAGACTTACTAGCACAGATACGCAGTATTTT. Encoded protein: CASKKRLTSTDTQYF.

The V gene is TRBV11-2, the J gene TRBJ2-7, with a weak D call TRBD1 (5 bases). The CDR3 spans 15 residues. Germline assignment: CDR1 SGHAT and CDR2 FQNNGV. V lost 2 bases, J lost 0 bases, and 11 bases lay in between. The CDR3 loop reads CASSLNWGSSYEQYF. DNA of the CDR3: TGTGCCAGCAGCTTAAATTGGGGCAGCTCCTACGAGCAGTACTTC. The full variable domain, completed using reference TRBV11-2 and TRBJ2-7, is EAGVAQSPRYKIIEKRQSVAFWCNPISGHATLYWYQQILGQGPKLLIQFQNNGVVDDSQLPKDRFSAERLKGVDSTLKIQPAKLEDSAVYLCASSLNWGSSYEQYFGPGTRLTVT.

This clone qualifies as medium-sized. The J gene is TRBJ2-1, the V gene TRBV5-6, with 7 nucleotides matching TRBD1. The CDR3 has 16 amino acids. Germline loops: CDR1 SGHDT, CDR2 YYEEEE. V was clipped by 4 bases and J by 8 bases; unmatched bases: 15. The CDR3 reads CASSPVGVQGVHEQFF. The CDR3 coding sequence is TGTGCCAGCAGCCCGGTCGGGGTGCAGGGGGTCCATGAGCAGTTCTTC.

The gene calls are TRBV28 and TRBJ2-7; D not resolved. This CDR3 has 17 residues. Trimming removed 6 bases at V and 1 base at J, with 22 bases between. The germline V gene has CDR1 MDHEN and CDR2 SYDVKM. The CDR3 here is CASRLTWAGANSYEQYF. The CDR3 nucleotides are TGTGCCAGCAGACTTACATGGGCAGGTGCAAATTCCTACGAGCAGTACTTC. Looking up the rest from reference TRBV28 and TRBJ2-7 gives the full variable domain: DVKVTQSSRYLVKRTGEKVFLECVQDMDHENMFWYRQDPGLGLRLIYFSYDVKMKEKGDIPEGYSVSREKKERFSLILESASTNQTSMYLCASRLTWAGANSYEQYFGPGTRLTVT.

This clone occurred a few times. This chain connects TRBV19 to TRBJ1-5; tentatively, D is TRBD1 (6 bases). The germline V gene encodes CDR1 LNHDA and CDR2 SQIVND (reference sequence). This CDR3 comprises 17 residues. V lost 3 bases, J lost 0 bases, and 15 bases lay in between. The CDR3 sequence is CASSMRGAGDSNQPQHF. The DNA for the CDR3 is TGTGCCAGTAGTATGCGGGGGGCTGGCGATAGCAATCAGCCCCAGCATTTT.

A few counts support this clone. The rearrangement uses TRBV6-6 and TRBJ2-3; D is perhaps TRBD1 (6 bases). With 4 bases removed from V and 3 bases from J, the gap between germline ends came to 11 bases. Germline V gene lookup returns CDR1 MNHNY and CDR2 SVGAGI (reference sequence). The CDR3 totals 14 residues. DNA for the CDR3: TGTGCCAGCAGTTTAAACAGGGTTACAGATACGCAGTATTTT. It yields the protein CASSLNRVTDTQYF.

DNA for the CDR3: TGTGCCAGCGGAGGTTGGGGAGAGACCCAGTACTTC. Its protein product is CASGGWGETQYF. The J gene is TRBJ2-5, the V gene TRBV6-1; weak D call: TRBD2 (5 bases). The CDR3 length is 12 residues. Between the trimmed V and J ends, which lost 8 bases and 4 bases, there was a span of 11 bases. Per germline, CDR1 MNHNS and CDR2 SASEGT.

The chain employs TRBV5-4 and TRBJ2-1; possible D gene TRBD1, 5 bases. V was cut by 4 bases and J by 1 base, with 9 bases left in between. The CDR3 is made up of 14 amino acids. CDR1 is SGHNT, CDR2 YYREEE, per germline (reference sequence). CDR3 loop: CASSGQGSYNEQFF. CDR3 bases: TGTGCCAGCAGCGGGCAGGGATCCTACAATGAGCAGTTCTTC.

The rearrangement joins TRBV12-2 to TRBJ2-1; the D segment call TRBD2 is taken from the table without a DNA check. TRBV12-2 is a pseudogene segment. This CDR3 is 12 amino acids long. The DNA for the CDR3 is TGTGCAAGTCGCCCTCCCCGTAATGAGCAGTTCTTC. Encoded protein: CASRPPRNEQFF.

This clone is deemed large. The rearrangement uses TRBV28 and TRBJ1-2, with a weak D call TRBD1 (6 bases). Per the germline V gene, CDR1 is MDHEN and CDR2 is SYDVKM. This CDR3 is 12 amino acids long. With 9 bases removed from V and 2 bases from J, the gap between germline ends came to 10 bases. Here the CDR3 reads CASNTGNYGYTF. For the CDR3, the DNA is TGTGCCAGTAATACAGGGAACTATGGCTACACCTTC.

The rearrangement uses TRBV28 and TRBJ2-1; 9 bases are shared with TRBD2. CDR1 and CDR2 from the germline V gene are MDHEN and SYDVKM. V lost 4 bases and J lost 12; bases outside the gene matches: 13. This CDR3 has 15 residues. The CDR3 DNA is TGTGCCAGCAGTTCCCCCGCTAGCGGGACCCCGGGGCAGTTCTTC. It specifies CASSSPASGTPGQFF.

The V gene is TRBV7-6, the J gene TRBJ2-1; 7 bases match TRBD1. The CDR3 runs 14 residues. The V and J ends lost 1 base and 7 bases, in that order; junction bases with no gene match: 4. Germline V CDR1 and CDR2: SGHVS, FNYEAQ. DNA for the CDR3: TGTGCCAGCAGCTTAGGCGCACAGGGGAATGAGCAGTTCTTC. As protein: CASSLGAQGNEQFF.

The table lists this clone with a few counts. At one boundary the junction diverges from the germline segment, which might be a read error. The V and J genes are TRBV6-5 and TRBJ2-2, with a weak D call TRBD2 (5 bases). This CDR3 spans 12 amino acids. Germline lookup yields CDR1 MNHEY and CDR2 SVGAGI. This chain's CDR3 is CASSSYTGELCF. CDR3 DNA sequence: TGTGCCAGTAGCTCGTACACCGGGGAGCTGTGTTTT.

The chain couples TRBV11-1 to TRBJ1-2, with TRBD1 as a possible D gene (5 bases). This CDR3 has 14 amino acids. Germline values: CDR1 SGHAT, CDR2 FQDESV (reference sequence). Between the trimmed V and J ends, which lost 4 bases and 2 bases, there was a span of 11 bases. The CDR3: CASSSTGYNYGYTF. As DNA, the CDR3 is TGTGCCAGCAGCTCCACAGGATACAACTATGGCTACACCTTC.

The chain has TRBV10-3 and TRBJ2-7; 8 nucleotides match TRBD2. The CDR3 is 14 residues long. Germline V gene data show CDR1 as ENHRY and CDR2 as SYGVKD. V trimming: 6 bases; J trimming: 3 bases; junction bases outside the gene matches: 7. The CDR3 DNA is TGTGCCATCAGAGTAGCGGGGACCAACTACGAGCAGTACTTC. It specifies CAIRVAGTNYEQYF.

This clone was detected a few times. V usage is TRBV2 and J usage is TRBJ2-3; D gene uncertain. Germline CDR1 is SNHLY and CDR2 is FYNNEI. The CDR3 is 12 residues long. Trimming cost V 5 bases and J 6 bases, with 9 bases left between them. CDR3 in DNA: TGTGCCAGCAGTCCTATGCGGGATACGCAGTATTTT. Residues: CASSPMRDTQYF.

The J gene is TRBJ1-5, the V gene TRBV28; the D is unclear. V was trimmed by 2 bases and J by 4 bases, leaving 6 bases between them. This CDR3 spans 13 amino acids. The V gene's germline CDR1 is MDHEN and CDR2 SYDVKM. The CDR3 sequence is CASSLDGNQPQHF. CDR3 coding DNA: TGTGCCAGCAGTTTAGACGGGAATCAGCCCCAGCATTTT.

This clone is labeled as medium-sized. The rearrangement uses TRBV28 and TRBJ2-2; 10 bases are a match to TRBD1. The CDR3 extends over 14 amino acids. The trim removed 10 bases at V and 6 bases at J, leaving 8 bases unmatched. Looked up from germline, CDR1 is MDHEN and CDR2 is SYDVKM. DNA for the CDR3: TGTGCCACCTGGGACAGGGGAATCTCCGGGGAGCTGTTTTTT. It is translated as CATWDRGISGELFF.